The T cell receptor (beta chain) described here comes from a study of blood T cell repertoires in COVID-19. Background on the study: The origin of the acute and convalescent COVID-19 samples was the United States, Italy and Spain. Sample material is recorded as cDNA or gDNA derived from T cells, B-cell-depleted T cells, or PBMCs.

In the source study's methods: Cell counts per sample came from amplifying reference gene primers. The method was immunoSEQ multiplex PCR; TCRdb's version includes in-frame clones alone and lacks a portion of them. V, J and clone size were drawn from that table, and D and trimming were deduced from the DNA. The data show around 67,000 clones, with approximately 85% seen just once and 36% held by the top ten. Sample: peripheral blood. This clonotype was obtained from a man aged 65 to 79 with acute or convalescent COVID-19.

The CDR3, as DNA: TGTGCCATCAGCCCCCAGGGGCCCGAAGGGACTGAAGCTTTCTTT. Translated, it gives CAISPQGPEGTEAFF. This chain connects TRBV10-3 to TRBJ1-1; the D gene is possibly TRBD1 (6 bases). With 6 bases removed from V and 5 bases from J, the gap between germline ends came to 19 bases. CDR3 length: 15 residues. Germline V gene lookup returns CDR1 ENHRY and CDR2 SYGVKD.